These 23 T cell receptor beta chains originate from one sample sequenced in a study of shared clonotypes between healthy human individuals. Only in-frame clones appear in the TCRdb table, and some are missing; sequencing was by immunoSEQ multiplex PCR. The sample lists hundreds of thousands of clones; about three quarters were seen once. Sequenced sample: memory CD4+ T cells sorted from blood. Subset of the sample: CD45RA-negative fraction. The receptors were gathered from a woman in her 30s in good health.

This clone showed up just once. The rearrangement uses TRBV6-1 and TRBJ1-5; TRBD1 is a possible D gene (6 bases). Germline V CDR1 and CDR2: MNHNS, SASEGT. Deletions cut 4 bases from V and 1 base from J, with 14 bases between. This CDR3 region has 16 residues. The CDR3 region has the DNA TGTGCCAGCAGTGGATACAGGGAGGGAAGCAATCAGCCCCAGCATTTT. Residues: CASSGYREGSNQPQHF.

The V call is TRBV11-2, the J call TRBJ2-7; D gene ambiguous. The germline CDR1 and CDR2 sequences are SGHAT and FQNNGV. The V end was cut by 5 bases, the J end by 7 bases, with 18 bases between. The CDR3 is made up of 14 amino acids. The CDR3 DNA reads TGTGCCAGCAGCCATCTTCGGGCCCCTCGGGAGCAGTACTTC. This codes for CASSHLRAPREQYF.

This clone turned up a few times. The chain uses TRBV29-1 and TRBJ2-3; D unclear. The CDR3 runs to 12 residues. Trimming took off 3 bases at V and 3 bases at J, with 7 bases between the two ends. Germline CDR1 reads SQVTM; CDR2 reads ANQGSEA. CDR3 residues: CSVEALTDTQYF. The CDR3 DNA is TGCAGCGTTGAGGCCCTAACAGATACGCAGTATTTT.

This clone was recorded a few times. The chain links TRBV6-6 to TRBJ2-1; a possible D gene is TRBD2 (6 bases). The CDR3 extends over 14 amino acids. Germline V CDR1 and CDR2: MNHNY, SVGAGI (reference sequence). The V and J ends lost 4 bases and 6 bases respectively, with 13 bases between them. Written as DNA, the CDR3 is TGTGCCAGCAGTTCGGGGGAAACTTTCAATGAGCAGTTCTTC. Translation: CASSSGETFNEQFF.

As to this clone: Different DNA sequences within this sample yield the same CDR3. The chain recombines TRBV7-9 with TRBJ2-1; D is undetermined. The germline V and J ends were trimmed by 5 bases and 0 bases, with 11 bases remaining between them. Germline CDR1 is SEHNR and CDR2 is FQNEAQ (reference sequence). CDR3 size: 15 residues. In DNA form, the CDR3 reads TGTGCCAGCAGCCTTAGAGGAAGCTCCTACAATGAGCAGTTCTTC. Its protein is CASSLRGSSYNEQFF.

The chain has TRBV18 and TRBJ2-3; 11 bases are shared with TRBD2. Unmatched junction bases numbered 1, after V lost 0 bases and J lost 2 bases. CDR1 and CDR2 from the germline V gene are KGHSH and LQKENI. This CDR3 comprises 16 residues. CDR3 amino acids: CASSPPGLAVTDTQYF. In DNA form, the CDR3 reads TGTGCCAGCTCACCACCGGGACTAGCGGTCACAGATACGCAGTATTTT.

The genes are TRBV11-3 and TRBJ1-1, with 7 bases matching TRBD1. Germline assignment: CDR1 SGHNT and CDR2 YENEEA. Trimming removed 5 bases from V and 1 base from J; junction bases left unmatched: 4. The CDR3 spans 14 residues. CDR3 sequence reads: CASSRQGPNTEAFF. As DNA, the CDR3 is TGTGCCAGCAGCCGACAGGGACCGAACACTGAAGCTTTCTTT.

J is TRBJ2-3 and V is TRBV18; 10 bases agree with TRBD2. Germline values: CDR1 KGHSH, CDR2 LQKENI. V dropped 1 base and J dropped 2; count of bases not matched to a gene: 3. The CDR3 is 16 residues long. CDR3 loop: CASSPLLAGDTDTQYF. In DNA, the CDR3 is TGTGCCAGCTCACCACTTCTAGCGGGAGACACAGATACGCAGTATTTT.

For this clone: Other DNA sequences in the sample encode the same CDR3. This chain uses TRBV7-9 with TRBJ1-1, with 8 positions matching TRBD1. The J segment lost 1 base and the V segment lost 3 bases, leaving 1 base of the junction unmatched. CDR1 SEHNR and CDR2 FQNEAQ come from the germline V gene (reference sequence). The length of the CDR3 is 14 residues. The CDR3 bases are TGTGCCAGCAGCTTTGGACAGGGGAACACTGAAGCTTTCTTT. Translation: CASSFGQGNTEAFF.

This sequence joins TRBV2 and TRBJ2-1; 11 bases map to TRBD2. The junction had 8 bases not matched to a gene; V was cut back by 5 bases and J by 8 bases. This CDR3 has 15 amino acids. Germline CDR1 reads SNHLY; CDR2 reads FYNNEI. CDR3 in amino acids: CASSPRTSGFDEQFF. DNA of the CDR3: TGTGCCAGCAGTCCCCGGACTAGCGGGTTCGATGAGCAGTTCTTC.

This sequence joins TRBV28 and TRBJ2-1, with 7 bases aligning to TRBD1. Germline CDR1 and CDR2: MDHEN and SYDVKM. The CDR3 sequence is 16 residues long. The V segment lost 5 bases and the J segment 0 bases; nucleotides outside the gene matches: 7. The CDR3 loop reads CASSPTGATSYNEQFF. In DNA form, the CDR3 reads TGTGCCAGCAGTCCAACAGGGGCGACCTCCTACAATGAGCAGTTCTTC. Together with reference TRBV28 and TRBJ2-1, the CDR3 gives the full variable domain: DVKVTQSSRYLVKRTGEKVFLECVQDMDHENMFWYRQDPGLGLRLIYFSYDVKMKEKGDIPEGYSVSREKKERFSLILESASTNQTSMYLCASSPTGATSYNEQFFGPGTRLTVL.

This clone occurred a few times. V usage is TRBV6-5 and J usage is TRBJ1-2, with 11 bases that match TRBD1. Germline lookup yields CDR1 MNHEY and CDR2 SVGAGI. Trimming cost V 5 bases and J 8 bases; bases outside gene matches: 4. This CDR3 is built from 13 residues. DNA for the CDR3: TGTGCCAGCAGTGGACAGGGGGCGCGAGGCTACACCTTC. Translation gives CASSGQGARGYTF.

The genes are TRBV28 and TRBJ1-2, with 7 bases fitting TRBD1. This CDR3 has 15 residues. The trim removed 8 bases at V and 2 bases at J, leaving 11 bases unmatched. Per germline, CDR1 MDHEN and CDR2 SYDVKM. The CDR3 nucleotides read TGTGCCAGCCTGGCCCTGGGACAGCACAACTATGGCTACACCTTC. Translation: CASLALGQHNYGYTF.

The chain joins TRBV9 to TRBJ2-1; unclear D gene. The CDR3 has 13 amino acids. V was cut by 0 bases and J by 7 bases, with 8 bases left in between. Germline V gene lookup returns CDR1 SGDLS and CDR2 YYNGEE. The CDR3 nucleotides read TGTGCCAGCAGCGTAGATCGGTGGAATGAGCAGTTCTTC. This translates into CASSVDRWNEQFF.

The V call is TRBV7-9, the J call TRBJ2-7; either TRBD1 or TRBD2 may supply D (6 bases each). Per germline, CDR1 SEHNR and CDR2 FQNEAQ (reference sequence). The ends were cut back, 3 bases at V and 7 bases at J, with 16 bases in the middle. This CDR3 is 14 amino acids long. The DNA of the CDR3 is TGTGCCAGCAGCTTTTCGGGGGCCTCCGATGAGCAGTACTTC. Its protein product is CASSFSGASDEQYF.

The rearrangement links TRBV7-2 to TRBJ2-1; 7 bases align to TRBD2. This CDR3 is 14 amino acids long. The V gene end was trimmed by 5 bases and the J gene end by 9 bases; junction bases not matched to a gene: 10. Per germline, CDR1 SGHTA and CDR2 FQGNSA. This chain's CDR3 is CASSPIRTRSEQFF. Written as DNA, the CDR3 is TGTGCCAGCAGCCCTATCCGGACTAGATCTGAGCAGTTCTTC.

The V gene is TRBV9, the J gene TRBJ2-7; weak D call: TRBD2 (5 bases). V was trimmed by 6 bases and J by 5 bases, leaving 12 bases between them. Germline assignment: CDR1 SGDLS and CDR2 YYNGEE. The CDR3 is made up of 12 amino acids. The CDR3, as DNA: TGTGCCAGCACACATAGCGCAAACGAGCAGTACTTC. It codes for CASTHSANEQYF. Full variable domain (missing parts from reference TRBV9 and TRBJ2-7): DSGVTQTPKHLITATGQRVTLRCSPRSGDLSVYWYQQSLDQGLQFLIQYYNGEERAKGNILERFSAQQFPDLHSELNLSSLELGDSALYFCASTHSANEQYFGPGTRLTVT.

V usage is TRBV6-6 and J usage is TRBJ2-5, with D perhaps matching TRBD1 (6 bases). This CDR3 contains 13 residues. Germline V CDR1 and CDR2: MNHNY, SVGAGI (reference sequence). The germline V and J ends were trimmed by 4 bases and 5 bases, with 11 bases remaining between them. CDR3 region: CASSFTGRETQYF. DNA of the CDR3: TGTGCCAGCAGTTTTACAGGGCGCGAGACCCAGTACTTC.

The gene calls are TRBV10-2 and TRBJ2-7, with no clear D. Trimming left V 1 base short and J 3 bases short, with 4 bases between. CDR3 length equals 12 residues. Germline lookup yields CDR1 WSHSY and CDR2 SAAADI. The CDR3 spells CASSEYGYEQYF. CDR3 bases: TGCGCCAGCAGTGAGTACGGCTACGAGCAGTACTTC.

This clone has only a few counts. The CDR3 sequence: CASSGTTAAQPQHF. The CDR3 coding sequence is TGTGCCAGCAGCGGAACGACCGCCGCCCAGCCCCAGCATTTT. The chain carries TRBV2 and TRBJ1-5; D not resolved. The V end lost 6 bases, the J end lost 7 bases, and 16 bases lay between the germline ends. The length of the CDR3 is 14 residues. Germline V gene lookup returns CDR1 SNHLY and CDR2 FYNNEI.

The genes are TRBV6-6 and TRBJ2-7; D is perhaps TRBD1 (5 bases). The germline V gene encodes CDR1 MNHNY and CDR2 SVGAGI (reference sequence). Trimming took 0 bases from V and 6 from J, leaving 12 bases between them. This CDR3 region has 14 residues. The DNA of the CDR3 is TGTGCCAGCAGTTACTCGAGTGGCAGGGCCGAGCAGTACTTC. It yields the protein CASSYSSGRAEQYF.

Only a few counts were recorded for this clone. This chain uses TRBV11-2 with TRBJ1-2; D remains unclear. Germline values: CDR1 SGHAT, CDR2 FQNNGV. V was trimmed by 1 base and J by 0 bases, leaving 9 bases between them. The CDR3 consists of 15 residues. CDR3 amino acids: CASSLVGLANYGYTF. The CDR3 nucleotides read TGTGCCAGCAGCTTAGTGGGGTTGGCTAACTATGGCTACACCTTC.

The chain joins TRBV6-5 to TRBJ1-3; TRBD1 matches 7 bases. Germline values: CDR1 MNHEY, CDR2 SVGAGI. The CDR3 is 16 residues long. The J segment lost 4 bases and the V segment lost 2 bases, leaving 8 bases of the junction unmatched. CDR3 loop: CASSYTLTGSGNTIYF. DNA for the CDR3: TGTGCCAGCAGTTACACCCTGACAGGGTCGGGAAACACCATATATTTT.